This T cell receptor (beta chain) was sequenced during a study of T cell repertoires in breast cancer (dated by TCRdb to the mid-2010s). For the wider study: Tumors, lymph nodes and peripheral blood lymphocytes from breast cancer patients, as well as peripheral blood from healthy control donors, were profiled. Tumor-free lymph nodes were processed with no enzymatic digestion, and blood samples were separated using Ficoll. The study reasoned that TCRs shared between breast cancer patients would target shared antigens, given breast cancer's low mutational burden and rare common mutations. The majority of the 20 or so patient tumors analyzed for shared TCRs were ER+/PR+. On average, around 500,000 sequences per sample and about 10 reads per input cell were obtained by sequencing. The controls were nine healthy donors whose age range was similar to that of the patients. Tumors and tumor-involved lymph nodes were minced and digested with Liberase and DNase, then filtered through 70-um and 40-um filters. Study-level results and caveats: Shared TCRs were encoded by various nucleotide sequences, which suggests selection and expansion based on antigen. Emulsion RT-PCR was considered qualitative rather than quantitative, since transcript abundance and primer differences skewed clone recovery. Possible tumor specificity was suggested for approximately 20 TCR pairs that were shared across seven or more patient tumors yet rarely found in control blood. About fourfold more TCRs were shared with matched tumor repertoires by tumor-involved sentinel lymph nodes than by tumor-free nodes (roughly 8% versus 2%). Discarding singleton TCRs and sampling only part of each tumor may have missed genuine antitumor clones. TRBV7 predominated among the shared TCRs, which could possibly reflect tumor recognition or a mispriming bias from eight TRBV7 primers.

In regard to this clonotype: The specificity of this receptor is unknown. Here the CDR3 omits its conserved ending phenylalanine or tryptophan, so a read error is the likely source.

Via the germline V gene, CDR1 is MNHNS and CDR2 SASEGT. Both ends counted, the CDR3 spans 13 residues. Only the CDR3 DNA is retained, 39 bases long and in frame from the first base. The junction shows trimming of 8 bases on V and 6 bases on J, and the gene matches do not reach 8 bases of it. Receptor amplification or capture employed emulsion pairing. Unpaired genes were suppressed in a second nested PCR with blocking oligos, after which Illumina adaptors and barcodes were added in a third nested PCR. Each master mix for emulsion RT-PCR held 5,000-250,000 T cells along with C-region, Stepout and V-region primers. Emulsions were generated with the Micellula Emulsion and Purification Kit, and RT-PCR used Qiagen OneStep RT-PCR reagents. Pooled libraries were sequenced with paired-end 2 x 250 reads on an Illumina MiSeq. Turning to the authors' computational methods: Read pairs were joined in Galaxy and clipped at the engineered overlap into separate alpha and beta files; unclipped reads were discarded. To assign alpha-beta pairs, the researchers used CompleteTCR, a MiTCR-based pipeline that relies on an R script to link chains sharing read cluster identifiers. TCR sequences that were observed only once, representing about 1-3.3%, were removed as potential sequencing errors. Using fastp at Q25 and MiXCR, TCRdb reprocessed the public reads and kept productive beta chains. Identical CDR3 protein sequences are pooled into one entry, listed with their most common genes and DNA. It is TCRdb's table, rather than the study itself, that gives the V and J calls and clone size. For this sample the table gives 4,400 or so distinct CDR3 sequences, of which around 40% were detected only once. The top ten clones comprise around a third of the sample.

Paired alpha-beta TCRs of CD8+ T cells were analyzed using an expanded emulsion RT-PCR method with primers for all TCR V genes. Before emulsion RT-PCR, CD8+ T cells were isolated with a CD8 positive selection kit and incubated overnight in around 9.2 IU/mL IL-2. The chain is made from TRBV6-1 and TRBJ1-1; 8 bases in the junction line up with TRBD1. The receptor's source is a pool of human donors with breast cancer or a healthy control (not recorded which). The specimen was CD8+ T cells. The CDR3 protein: CASPQGAPPEAFV. The DNA sequence is TGTGCCAGCCCGCAGGGGGCTCCCCCTGAAGCTTTCGTG.